The 8 T cell receptor beta chains reported below all come from one sample, sequenced in a study of cytomegalovirus exposure and HLA in healthy donors. Primers included in the PCR were 60 Vbeta and 13 Jbeta primers. Method: immunoSEQ multiplex PCR; TCRdb's copy keeps in-frame clones and lacks some. This sample has approximately 92,000 clones, with under 80% found just once. The specimen was PBMCs. The source is a man aged 50 or older in good health and CMV-seropositive.

This clone showed up just a few times. The chain uses TRBV7-6 and TRBJ2-2; TRBD2 matches at 15 bases. Germline V lookup: CDR1 SGHVS, CDR2 FNYEAQ. The CDR3 totals 20 residues. V trimming: 3 bases; J trimming: 0 bases; junction bases outside the gene matches: 8. The CDR3 spells CASSLGLAGGPAPNTGELFF. CDR3 nucleotide sequence: TGTGCCAGCAGCTTGGGACTAGCGGGGGGCCCTGCCCCGAACACCGGGGAGCTGTTTTTT.

The chain joins TRBV6-5 to TRBJ2-7; perhaps TRBD2 as D (5 bases). The CDR3 is 12 amino acids. With 0 bases removed from V and 5 bases from J, the gap between germline ends came to 5 bases. The germline CDR1 and CDR2 sequences are MNHEY and SVGAGI. CDR3 bases: TGTGCCAGCAGTTACTCCGGGGACGAGCAGTACTTC. As protein: CASSYSGDEQYF.

CDR3 in amino acids: CASREGTGVNEKLFF. CDR3 bases: TGTGCCAGCAGAGAGGGGACAGGGGTTAATGAAAAACTGTTTTTT. This chain joins TRBV7-2 and TRBJ1-4; 10 bases align to TRBD1. CDR3 length equals 15 residues. CDR1 and CDR2 (germline): SGHTA, FQGNSA. Trimming removed 6 bases from V and 4 bases from J; junction bases left unmatched: 5.

V is TRBV7-9 and J is TRBJ1-4; a possible D gene is TRBD1 (5 bases). CDR1 and CDR2 (germline): SEHNR, FQNEAQ (reference sequence). The CDR3 length is 16 residues. Trimming pared 2 bases from V and 8 bases from J, leaving 18 bases between. This CDR3 is CASSLIPGRSGEKLFF. The CDR3, as DNA: TGTGCCAGCAGCTTAATCCCAGGGAGGTCAGGAGAAAAACTGTTTTTT.

This clone was seen a single time. V usage is TRBV2 and J usage is TRBJ1-5, with D perhaps TRBD1 (5 bases). Germline V CDR1 and CDR2: SNHLY, FYNNEI. This CDR3 has 14 amino acids. Trimming left V 6 bases short and J 3 bases short, with 12 bases between. The CDR3 reads CASRERQTNQPQHF. Here the CDR3 DNA reads TGTGCCAGCAGAGAAAGACAGACCAATCAGCCCCAGCATTTT.

The rearrangement links TRBV25-1 to TRBJ2-7, with TRBD1 matching over 8 bases. Germline V gene sequence: CDR1 MGHDK, CDR2 SYGVNS. The trim removed 4 bases at V and 6 bases at J, leaving 8 bases unmatched. The CDR3 loop spans 14 amino acids. The CDR3 protein is CASSVLGQAIEQYF. The CDR3 region has the DNA TGTGCCAGCAGTGTCCTGGGACAGGCTATCGAGCAGTACTTC.

The chain couples TRBV5-1 to TRBJ2-1; D is possibly TRBD2 (5 bases). Per the germline V gene, CDR1 is SGHRS and CDR2 is YFSETQ. V shed 5 bases and J shed 2 bases, with 14 bases lying between them. The CDR3 length is 15 residues. The CDR3 protein is CASSVGGGTYNEQFF. Written as DNA, the CDR3 is TGCGCCAGCAGTGTCGGAGGAGGAACCTACAATGAGCAGTTCTTC.

The CDR3 reads CASSQDSSGGVYEQYF. The CDR3 bases are TGCGCCAGCAGCCAAGACTCTAGCGGGGGTGTCTACGAGCAGTACTTC. The chain uses TRBV4-1 and TRBJ2-5, with 10 bases that match TRBD2. The J call is uncertain, as TRBJ2-7 better fits the DNA end. The germline CDR1 and CDR2 sequences are MGHRA and YSYEKL. The CDR3 covers 16 residues.